This T cell receptor (beta chain) was captured in a study of vaccination effects on CD4 cells after COVID-19. With regard to this clone: Its antigen is not known.

The table came from immunoSEQ multiplex PCR; TCRdb's copy has only in-frame clones and leaves some out. The sample consists of over 45,000 clones, 67% of them appearing once. V lost 1 base to trimming and J lost 5 bases, with 9 bases between them. This CDR3 spans 14 amino acids. From germline, CDR1 is SGHNT and CDR2 YYREEE (reference sequence). At the end of 9 to 11 days of culture, CD4+ T cells were isolated. The chain combines TRBV5-4 with TRBJ1-4; no clear D gene. The specimen comprised CD4+ T cells from PBMCs cultured without peptide, sampled before COVID-19 vaccination. This TCR came from a human donor who received a COVID-19 vaccine. The CDR3 sequence is CASSLKQINEKLFF. CDR3 nucleotides: TGTGCCAGCAGCTTGAAACAGATAAATGAAAAACTGTTTTTT.